The 10 T cell receptor beta chains below were found in one sample sequenced in a study of blood T cell repertoires in COVID-19. Sequenced by immunoSEQ multiplex PCR; TCRdb stores in-frame clones only, minus some. Found here are 150,000 to 200,000 clones, around 83% of them singletons; the top ten hold 1.5% to 1.7%. Material: peripheral blood. These receptors were collected from a human donor in a cohort sampled during active COVID-19.

The V and J genes are TRBV27 and TRBJ1-5; D may be TRBD1 (5 bases). The V end was cut by 5 bases, the J end by 6 bases, with 17 bases between. Looked up from germline, CDR1 is MNHEY and CDR2 is SMNVEV (reference sequence). The CDR3 spans 15 residues. CDR3 sequence reads: CASSPNRGLGQPQHF. As DNA, the CDR3 is TGTGCCAGCAGTCCCAATAGGGGATTGGGTCAGCCCCAGCATTTT.

The V and J genes are TRBV6-5 and TRBJ2-5; D is possibly TRBD2 (6 bases). With 0 bases removed from V and 11 bases from J, the gap between germline ends came to 19 bases. Germline V gene lookup returns CDR1 MNHEY and CDR2 SVGAGI. The CDR3 runs to 15 residues. CDR3 coding DNA: TGTGCCAGCAGTTACTCAATAGCGGTGCTGGGGGAGCAGTACTTC. Translation: CASSYSIAVLGEQYF.

V usage is TRBV27 and J usage is TRBJ2-7; 12 bases align to TRBD1. Germline CDR1 reads MNHEY; CDR2 reads SMNVEV (reference sequence). The CDR3 spans 14 residues. V gave up 4 bases and J gave up 4 bases; unmatched junction bases: 2. CDR3 residues: CASSWDRGPYEQYF. CDR3 coding DNA: TGTGCCAGCAGTTGGGACAGGGGGCCTTACGAGCAGTACTTC.

The chain employs TRBV5-4 and TRBJ1-4, with 8 bases identical to TRBD1. Germline V gene data show CDR1 as SGHNT and CDR2 as YYREEE (reference sequence). V trimming: 2 bases; J trimming: 7 bases; junction bases outside the gene matches: 7. The CDR3 contains 15 residues. The CDR3 DNA reads as TGTGCCAGCAGCTTCGACAGGGGCGGCGGTGAAAAACTGTTTTTT. As protein: CASSFDRGGGEKLFF. Together with reference TRBV5-4 and TRBJ1-4, the CDR3 gives the full variable domain: ETGVTQSPTHLIKTRGQQVTLRCSSQSGHNTVSWYQQALGQGPQFIFQYYREEENGRGNFPPRFSGLQFPNYSSELNVNALELDDSALYLCASSFDRGGGEKLFFGSGTQLSVL.

The rearrangement uses TRBV7-2 and TRBJ1-5; 9 nucleotides match TRBD1. Losses at the gene ends were 8 bases for V and 1 base for J; bases not matched to a gene: 3. Germline CDR1 reads SGHTA; CDR2 reads FQGNSA. There are 14 residues in the CDR3. CDR3 DNA sequence: TGTGCCAGCGGACAGGGGTCGAGCAATCAGCCCCAGCATTTT. Encoded protein: CASGQGSSNQPQHF.

This clone has only a few counts. The chain combines TRBV28 with TRBJ2-7, with TRBD2 matching over 8 bases. The CDR3 loop spans 14 amino acids. With V trimmed by 2 bases and J by 2 bases, 2 bases remained unmatched. The germline V gene encodes CDR1 MDHEN and CDR2 SYDVKM. The chain's CDR3 is CASSLLAGTYEQYF. As DNA, the CDR3 is TGTGCCAGCAGTTTACTAGCGGGCACCTACGAGCAGTACTTC. The full variable domain, its missing parts supplied by reference TRBV28 and TRBJ2-7, is DVKVTQSSRYLVKRTGEKVFLECVQDMDHENMFWYRQDPGLGLRLIYFSYDVKMKEKGDIPEGYSVSREKKERFSLILESASTNQTSMYLCASSLLAGTYEQYFGPGTRLTVT.

The chain carries TRBV7-2 and TRBJ2-7; TRBD2 aligns across 8 bases. In germline, CDR1 is SGHTA, CDR2 FQGNSA. The J segment lost 4 bases and the V segment lost 5 bases, leaving 10 bases of the junction unmatched. There are 15 residues in the CDR3. This chain's CDR3 is CASSSRGGFTYEQYF. Written as DNA, the CDR3 is TGTGCCAGCAGCAGCCGGGGGGGGTTCACGTACGAGCAGTACTTC.

The chain recombines TRBV29-1 with TRBJ2-3; TRBD2 agrees at 14 bases. This CDR3 has 18 amino acids. Germline V gene lookup returns CDR1 SQVTM and CDR2 ANQGSEA. Trimming at V came to 6 bases and at J to 0 bases, leaving 11 bases not matched to a gene. Here the CDR3 DNA reads TGCAGCGTCGCTGAGACTAGCGGGGGGGCCCTTAGCACAGATACGCAGTATTTT. This gives the protein CSVAETSGGALSTDTQYF.

This clone was observed once. The J gene is TRBJ1-4, the V gene TRBV7-2; a weak D match, TRBD1 (5 bases). Looked up from germline, CDR1 is SGHTA and CDR2 is FQGNSA. This CDR3 has 16 residues. Trimming pared 1 base from V and 5 bases from J, leaving 14 bases between. The CDR3 sequence: CASSLGVRTQNEKLFF. The CDR3, as DNA: TGTGCCAGCAGCTTAGGGGTCCGGACACAAAATGAAAAACTGTTTTTT.

The V gene is TRBV19, the J gene TRBJ2-7, with TRBD2 as a possible D gene (5 bases). The CDR3 is made up of 12 amino acids. The ends were cut back, 7 bases at V and 3 bases at J, with 10 bases in the middle. CDR1 and CDR2 from the germline V gene are LNHDA and SQIVND (reference sequence). The CDR3 spells CASTGNDYEQYF. CDR3 nucleotides: TGTGCCAGTACCGGGAATGACTACGAGCAGTACTTC.